The 5 T cell receptor beta chains below come from one sample, sequenced in a study of identical twins. In TCRdb, the 5' RACE reads were re-called with MiXCR into one record per CDR3 protein. Of roughly 350,000 distinct CDR3 sequences in the sample, 9% are singletons; the top ten hold 7.5% to 9.5%. The sequenced material came from naive T cells sorted from blood. These receptors came from a woman aged 50 to 60 in good health.

This clonotype was seen ten or more times. The chain uses TRBV6-2 or TRBV6-3 and TRBJ2-1; D is unclear. Germline CDR1 MNHEY, CDR2 SVGEGT. The CDR3 totals 16 residues. The V gene lost 0 bases and the J gene lost 0 bases, with 9 bases spanning the gap. As DNA, the CDR3 is TGTGCCAGCAGTTACTCGCCTGCTAGCTCCTACAATGAGCAGTTCTTC. This encodes CASSYSPASSYNEQFF.

This clonotype was recorded at least ten times. V usage is TRBV9 and J usage is TRBJ2-3, with D possibly TRBD1 on 5 matching bases. Per the germline V gene, CDR1 is SGDLS and CDR2 is YYNGEE. This CDR3 region has 13 residues. V lost 4 bases and J lost 5, with 11 bases in between. The DNA of the CDR3 is TGTGCCAGCAGCTATCCCGGACAAGATACGCAGTATTTT. Its translation: CASSYPGQDTQYF.

This clonotype was counted a few times. This chain joins TRBV12-3 or TRBV12-4 and TRBJ2-2, with D uncertain. V lost 6 bases to trimming and J lost 13 bases, with 21 bases between them. CDR3 length equals 14 residues. The CDR3 is CASRPTTVGSSLFF. The CDR3 nucleotides are TGTGCCAGCAGGCCAACGACCGTGGGCAGTTCGCTGTTTTTT.

This clonotype was detected many times. V and J are TRBV5-6 and TRBJ1-1; D not resolved. The CDR3 has 13 amino acids. Trimming took 1 base from V and 0 from J, leaving 4 bases between them. Germline CDR1 is SGHDT and CDR2 is YYEEEE. The CDR3: CASSLLVNTEAFF. CDR3 nucleotides: TGTGCCAGCAGCTTGCTTGTGAACACTGAAGCTTTCTTT.

This clonotype was seen at least ten times. The chain recombines TRBV4-1 with TRBJ2-3; TRBD2 matches 8 bases. Germline V gene data show CDR1 as MGHRA and CDR2 as YSYEKL. The CDR3 spans 17 residues. V lost 0 bases, J lost 2 bases, and 7 bases stayed unmatched. CDR3 sequence reads: CASSQDPGGRDTDTQYF. CDR3 sequence (DNA): TGCGCCAGCAGCCAAGACCCGGGGGGGAGAGACACAGATACGCAGTATTTT.